The clone carrying this T cell receptor (beta chain) was recorded at least ten times. Its target is not known. In a library made to pick up alpha chains, this beta chain is a stray read with a size that means little. The data were obtained in a study of spatial heterogeneity in lung cancer. Time point given: sample taken at primary tumor resection. The donors, around 72 patients with untreated early-stage non-small cell lung cancer, provided the samples. General study points: For expanded intratumoral alpha and beta TCRs, counts tracked tumor mutation counts.

TCRdb redid the calling of the 5' RACE reads with MiXCR, one entry per CDR3 protein. The profile shows over 10,000 distinct CDR3 sequences, about 6% of them singletons. The CDR3 sequence is 13 residues long. Germline CDR1 reads SGHNT; CDR2 reads YYREEE (reference sequence). V gave up 4 bases and J gave up 0 bases, with 6 bases separating them. Sequencing used lung tumor tissue, obtained at surgery. The origin of this receptor is a female donor with early-stage non-small cell lung cancer. This rearrangement joins TRBV5-4 to TRBJ2-3; the D is unclear. The CDR3, as DNA: TGTGCCAGCAGCAGCCCTAGCACAGATACGCAGTATTTT. It is translated as CASSSPSTDTQYF.